Following are 32 T cell receptor beta chains from one sample sequenced in a study of T-cell reconstitution after alpha-beta-depleted transplantation in children. Preparing the TCRbeta library involved the use of unique molecular identifiers. TCRdb fed the PCR reads into MiXCR, producing one record per CDR3 protein. Of over 85,000 distinct CDR3 sequences listed, approximately 10% were seen once; the top ten hold around 8.5%. The input for sequencing was PBMCs from the stem cell graft donor, taken from the stem cell graft. The source of these receptors is a human donor who donated a stem cell graft to a child with acute lymphoblastic leukemia.

In its sample, this clonotype was seen many times. The chain carries TRBV12-3 or TRBV12-4 and TRBJ2-3; 8 nucleotides agree with TRBD2. CDR3 length: 17 amino acids. The J segment lost 2 bases and the V segment lost 0 bases, leaving 7 bases of the junction unmatched. CDR3 protein: CASSLAMTSDNTDTQYF. The DNA of the CDR3 is TGTGCCAGCAGTTTAGCGATGACTAGCGACAACACAGATACGCAGTATTTT.

The table lists this clonotype with many counts. V gene TRBV11-2 combines with J gene TRBJ1-6, with D hard to call. V was cut by 6 bases and J by 3 bases, with 9 bases left in between. The CDR3 spans 14 residues. Germline V gene lookup returns CDR1 SGHAT and CDR2 FQNNGV. CDR3 nucleotides: TGTGCCAGCAGTTCCCGAAACTATAATTCACCCCTCCACTTT. It translates to CASSSRNYNSPLHF.

This clonotype was seen at least ten times. The chain links TRBV5-1 to TRBJ2-5, with a possible D match to TRBD2 (7 bases). The CDR3 spans 14 residues. V dropped 3 bases and J dropped 2 bases, with 11 bases sitting between them. Germline CDR1 SGHRS, CDR2 YFSETQ. The CDR3 region is CASSSGGPQETQYF. The CDR3 DNA reads as TGCGCCAGCAGCTCCGGGGGGCCGCAAGAGACCCAGTACTTC. The variable domain in full, completed from reference TRBV5-1 and TRBJ2-5, reads KAGVTQTPRYLIKTRGQQVTLSCSPISGHRSVSWYQQTPGQGLQFLFEYFSETQRNKGNFPGRFSGRQFSNSRSEMNVSTLELGDSALYLCASSSGGPQETQYFGPGTRLLVL.

Many counts were recorded for this clonotype. This sequence joins TRBV12-3 or TRBV12-4 and TRBJ2-1; a weak D match, TRBD1 (5 bases). V dropped 8 bases and J dropped 9 bases, with 11 bases sitting between them. The CDR3 spans 11 residues. CDR3 amino acids: CASRGRGEQFF. The CDR3 DNA sequence: TGTGCCAGCCGAGGAAGGGGTGAGCAGTTCTTC.

This clonotype was observed at least ten times. V gene TRBV5-1 combines with J gene TRBJ2-3; possible D gene TRBD2, 6 bases. This CDR3 is built from 15 residues. The germline CDR1 and CDR2 sequences are SGHRS and YFSETQ. V gave up 0 bases and J gave up 0 bases, with 8 bases separating them. This CDR3 reads CASSLERASTDTQYF. The DNA for the CDR3 is TGCGCCAGCAGCTTGGAGCGGGCTAGCACAGATACGCAGTATTTT.

This clonotype was recorded many times. This chain connects TRBV6-1 to TRBJ2-4, with 8 bases lining up with TRBD2. The CDR3 consists of 16 residues. Germline V lookup: CDR1 MNHNS, CDR2 SASEGT. The ends lost 6 bases at V and 3 bases at J; junction bases unmatched: 10. Written as DNA, the CDR3 is TGTGCCAGCAGCGCCTTCGGGAGGGCTGGCAAAAACATTCAGTACTTC. Translated, it gives CASSAFGRAGKNIQYF.

The rearrangement uses TRBV30 and TRBJ2-5, with D tentatively TRBD1 or TRBD2 (5 bases each). V lost 3 bases and J 4 bases, leaving 12 bases between the germline ends. The CDR3 loop spans 13 amino acids. CDR1 is GTSNPN, CDR2 SVGIG, per germline (reference sequence). CDR3 protein: CAWSPGTGETQYF. The DNA of the CDR3 is TGTGCCTGGAGCCCCGGGACGGGAGAGACCCAGTACTTC.

Comments on this clonotype: A much more abundant neighbour one base away suggests this may be a read error. The J gene is TRBJ2-4, the V gene TRBV4-3; D unclear. Trimming stripped 3 bases from V and 9 bases from J, with 12 bases between. This CDR3 is 13 amino acids long. CDR1 is LGHNA and CDR2 is YSLEER in the germline V gene. CDR3 in DNA: TGCGCCAGCAGCCATAGACTCCAAACCATTCAGTACTTC. This translates into CASSHRLQTIQYF.

Ten or more counts support this clonotype. The chain couples TRBV7-2 to TRBJ1-1, with D possibly being TRBD1 (5 bases). CDR1 is SGHTA and CDR2 is FQGNSA in the germline V gene. V was shortened by 2 bases and J by 10 bases, with 11 bases between the two germline ends. The CDR3 runs 12 residues. DNA of the CDR3: TGTGCCAGCAGCTTAATAGGGGACTCAGCTTTCTTT. Its translation: CASSLIGDSAFF.

There are many counts of this clonotype. The rearrangement uses TRBV24-1 and TRBJ2-1; 11 positions agree with TRBD2. The CDR3 totals 21 residues. V was pared by 3 bases and J by 0 bases, with 15 bases of the junction left unmatched. The germline V gene has CDR1 KGHDR and CDR2 SFDVKD. CDR3 amino acids: CATSDPSPGLAVQSSYNEQFF. The DNA for the CDR3 is TGTGCCACCAGTGATCCATCCCCGGGACTAGCGGTTCAGAGCTCCTACAATGAGCAGTTCTTC.

This clonotype was seen repeatedly, ten times or more. This chain uses TRBV20-1 with TRBJ2-5, with 7 bases that match TRBD2. The CDR3 contains 14 residues. The V and J ends lost 3 bases and 5 bases, in that order; junction bases with no gene match: 9. Looked up from germline, CDR1 is DFQATT and CDR2 is SNEGSKA (reference sequence). The CDR3 protein is CSASLRGLPETQYF. CDR3 DNA sequence: TGCAGTGCTAGCCTGCGGGGACTACCGGAGACCCAGTACTTC.

This clonotype was recorded at least ten times. The chain employs TRBV20-1 and TRBJ2-1; D uncertain. Germline values: CDR1 DFQATT, CDR2 SNEGSKA (reference sequence). The CDR3 contains 10 residues. V was trimmed by 5 bases and J by 5 bases, leaving 4 bases between them. The DNA for the CDR3 is TGCAGTGCTCACAACAATGAGCAGTTCTTC. It specifies CSAHNNEQFF.

This clonotype occurred many times. CDR3: CSASRAIGEQFF. For the CDR3, the DNA is TGCAGTGCTAGCCGGGCCATCGGCGAGCAGTTCTTC. The chain combines TRBV20-1 with TRBJ2-1; no clear D gene. CDR1 and CDR2 from the germline V gene are DFQATT and SNEGSKA (reference sequence). The CDR3 length is 12 residues. Trimming shortened V by 3 bases and J by 10 bases, and 13 bases separated the two germline ends.

The chain links TRBV20-1 to TRBJ2-7; D is unclear. The CDR3 is made up of 14 amino acids. V was trimmed by 5 bases and J by 0 bases, leaving 14 bases between them. Germline loops: CDR1 DFQATT, CDR2 SNEGSKA (reference sequence). The CDR3 DNA sequence: TGCAGTGCTTTTCCTCCGGCTGGCTCCTACGAGCAGTACTTC. Amino acids: CSAFPPAGSYEQYF.

The chain recombines TRBV12-3 or TRBV12-4 with TRBJ1-1; D remains ambiguous. The V gene lost 11 bases and the J gene lost 1 base, with 26 bases spanning the gap. The CDR3 covers 17 residues. This CDR3 reads CALSLRLVGLPNTEAFF. CDR3 in DNA: TGTGCCCTCAGTTTAAGGTTGGTCGGGCTCCCGAACACTGAAGCTTTCTTT.

This clonotype was seen ten or more times. This chain uses TRBV4-3 with TRBJ2-1; D may be TRBD1 (7 bases). Between the trimmed V and J ends, which lost 4 bases and 2 bases, there was a span of 21 bases. Germline V gene data show CDR1 as LGHNA and CDR2 as YSLEER. This CDR3 is 18 amino acids long. The CDR3 loop reads CASSLRWAGGLAYNEQFF. CDR3 bases: TGCGCCAGCAGCCTACGGTGGGCAGGGGGGCTCGCCTACAATGAGCAGTTCTTC.

This clonotype was recorded at least ten times. V and J are TRBV5-1 and TRBJ2-7, with D unresolved. The CDR3 is 14 amino acids. The V end was cut by 4 bases, the J end by 3 bases, with 14 bases between. Per the germline V gene, CDR1 is SGHRS and CDR2 is YFSETQ. CDR3 region: CASSPSRAYYEQYF. CDR3 in DNA: TGCGCCAGCAGCCCCTCCCGGGCTTACTACGAGCAGTACTTC.

In this sample, this clonotype turned up many times. The rearrangement joins TRBV10-3 to TRBJ1-6; TRBD1 matches 7 bases. The trim removed 4 bases at V and 6 bases at J, leaving 6 bases unmatched. CDR3 length: 15 amino acids. Germline CDR1 reads ENHRY; CDR2 reads SYGVKD. The CDR3 spells CAISGGGRINSPLHF. The CDR3 DNA reads as TGTGCCATCAGTGGAGGGGGCAGGATTAATTCACCCCTCCACTTT.

In its sample, this clonotype was seen many times. V gene TRBV3-1 combines with J gene TRBJ2-2; 7 bases line up with TRBD2. The germline V gene has CDR1 LGHDT and CDR2 YNNKEL (reference sequence). The CDR3 length is 15 residues. Trimming took 1 base from V and 6 from J; bases not matched to a gene: 5. For the CDR3, the DNA is TGTGCCAGCAGCCAAGGAGCGGGGTGGTCCGGGGAGCTGTTTTTT. This encodes CASSQGAGWSGELFF.

This clonotype has a count of ten or more. The CDR3 DNA follows: TGCGCCAGCGGGATACAGGGGGATTCCACAGATACGCAGTATTTT. It is translated as CASGIQGDSTDTQYF. The rearrangement joins TRBV5-1 to TRBJ2-3; 8 bases map to TRBD1. V shed 7 bases and J 2 bases; nucleotides not matched to a gene: 9. Germline assignment: CDR1 SGHRS and CDR2 YFSETQ. The CDR3 spans 15 residues.

This clonotype has ten or more counts. V usage is TRBV6-5 and J usage is TRBJ2-5, with D possibly being TRBD2 (6 bases). Trimming took 4 bases from V and 0 from J, leaving 15 bases between them. Per the germline V gene, CDR1 is MNHEY and CDR2 is SVGAGI. This CDR3 contains 16 residues. The CDR3 sequence: CASSSDYISNQETQYF. CDR3 in DNA: TGTGCCAGCAGTTCGGACTATATCTCCAACCAAGAGACCCAGTACTTC.

This clonotype appeared many times. The V and J genes are TRBV7-2 and TRBJ1-2, with 7 bases lining up with TRBD1. Germline lookup yields CDR1 SGHTA and CDR2 FQGNSA. The CDR3 is made up of 14 amino acids. With 6 bases clipped from V and 4 bases from J, the junction kept 8 bases outside the gene matches. The CDR3 region has the DNA TGTGCCAGCAGACCCGGGACAGAACTCTATGGCTACACCTTC. Protein: CASRPGTELYGYTF.

This clonotype showed up many times. V is TRBV9 and J is TRBJ2-3; possible D gene TRBD2, 6 bases. There are 15 residues in the CDR3. Trimming pared 0 bases from V and 4 bases from J, leaving 12 bases between. Germline V lookup: CDR1 SGDLS, CDR2 YYNGEE. CDR3: CASSVEEGLADTQYF. As DNA, the CDR3 is TGTGCCAGCAGCGTAGAGGAGGGACTTGCAGATACGCAGTATTTT.

This clonotype occurred many times. The chain couples TRBV12-3 or TRBV12-4 to TRBJ2-1; 14 bases map to TRBD2. V lost 1 base and J lost 8; bases outside the gene matches: 4. This CDR3 has 16 residues. The CDR3 loop reads CASSLVGLAGEDEQFF. The CDR3 bases are TGTGCCAGCAGTTTAGTGGGACTAGCGGGAGAGGATGAGCAGTTCTTC.

This clonotype was observed many times. The rearrangement uses TRBV5-1 and TRBJ1-2; no clear D gene. Trimming removed 4 bases from V and 4 bases from J, with 14 bases in between. Germline assignment: CDR1 SGHRS and CDR2 YFSETQ. This CDR3 region has 14 residues. CDR3 nucleotides: TGCGCCAGCAGCCCCGAGGTGGTAATCTATGGCTACACCTTC. Its protein product is CASSPEVVIYGYTF.

This clonotype was detected ten times or more. The J gene is TRBJ2-7, the V gene TRBV9, with D perhaps TRBD2 (5 bases). Germline V CDR1 and CDR2: SGDLS, YYNGEE. The CDR3 runs to 15 residues. The germline V and J ends were trimmed by 4 bases and 2 bases, with 16 bases remaining between them. The CDR3 sequence: CASSLDLALPYEQYF. As DNA, the CDR3 is TGTGCCAGCAGCCTCGATTTAGCGCTTCCCTACGAGCAGTACTTC.

This clonotype was seen repeatedly, ten times or more. The chain recombines TRBV20-1 with TRBJ2-1; the D is unclear. The V gene's germline CDR1 is DFQATT and CDR2 SNEGSKA (reference sequence). V lost 3 bases and J 0 bases, leaving 6 bases between the germline ends. This CDR3 comprises 13 residues. In nucleotides, the CDR3 is TGCAGTGCTAGGCTTAGCTCCTACAATGAGCAGTTCTTC. It codes for CSARLSSYNEQFF.

This clonotype has a count of ten or more. The DNA for the CDR3 is TGTGCCAGCAGTTTTCCCGGGGGGACGATTTACGAGCAGTACTTC. It codes for CASSFPGGTIYEQYF. The chain combines TRBV12-3 or TRBV12-4 with TRBJ2-7, with TRBD2 identical over 7 bases. The CDR3 runs to 15 residues. V was pared by 3 bases and J by 4 bases, with 9 bases of the junction left unmatched.

This clonotype is a singleton in its sample. A much larger clonotype is one base distant, so this may be a read error. The rearrangement uses TRBV4-2 and TRBJ1-2; no reliable D call. The ends were cut back, 6 bases at V and 4 bases at J, with 12 bases in the middle. This CDR3 is built from 13 residues. Germline lookup yields CDR1 LGHNA and CDR2 YNFKEQ. CDR3 sequence: CASSTGVGYGYTF. The CDR3 bases are TGTGCCAGCAGTACTGGGGTCGGCTATGGCTACACCTTC.

This clonotype was counted at least ten times. V is TRBV24-1 and J is TRBJ2-5; 8 bases agree with TRBD2. V shed 3 bases and J 5 bases; nucleotides not matched to a gene: 13. The CDR3 spans 17 residues. Looked up from germline, CDR1 is KGHDR and CDR2 is SFDVKD. The CDR3, as DNA: TGTGCCACCAGTGATACCCCTCGGGGGGGGCGCCTGGAGACCCAGTACTTC. As protein: CATSDTPRGGRLETQYF.

This clonotype was observed at least ten times. The rearrangement links TRBV12-3 or TRBV12-4 to TRBJ1-6, with D hard to call. There are 13 residues in the CDR3. V lost 6 bases and J lost 10, with 13 bases in between. The CDR3 loop is CASRPPRRSPLHF. The CDR3 DNA follows: TGTGCCAGCAGACCTCCCAGGCGATCACCCCTCCACTTT.

Concerning this clonotype itself: One base away lies a much larger clone, so this may be a sequencing read error. The CDR3 DNA sequence: TGTGCCAGCAGTTACACAGGGAGTCAGCCCCAGCATTTT. Protein sequence: CASSYTGSQPQHF. This rearrangement joins TRBV6-5 to TRBJ1-5, with a tentative D call TRBD1 (6 bases). The CDR3 has 13 residues. With 2 bases removed from V and 6 bases from J, the gap between germline ends came to 8 bases. Germline lookup yields CDR1 MNHEY and CDR2 SVGAGI.